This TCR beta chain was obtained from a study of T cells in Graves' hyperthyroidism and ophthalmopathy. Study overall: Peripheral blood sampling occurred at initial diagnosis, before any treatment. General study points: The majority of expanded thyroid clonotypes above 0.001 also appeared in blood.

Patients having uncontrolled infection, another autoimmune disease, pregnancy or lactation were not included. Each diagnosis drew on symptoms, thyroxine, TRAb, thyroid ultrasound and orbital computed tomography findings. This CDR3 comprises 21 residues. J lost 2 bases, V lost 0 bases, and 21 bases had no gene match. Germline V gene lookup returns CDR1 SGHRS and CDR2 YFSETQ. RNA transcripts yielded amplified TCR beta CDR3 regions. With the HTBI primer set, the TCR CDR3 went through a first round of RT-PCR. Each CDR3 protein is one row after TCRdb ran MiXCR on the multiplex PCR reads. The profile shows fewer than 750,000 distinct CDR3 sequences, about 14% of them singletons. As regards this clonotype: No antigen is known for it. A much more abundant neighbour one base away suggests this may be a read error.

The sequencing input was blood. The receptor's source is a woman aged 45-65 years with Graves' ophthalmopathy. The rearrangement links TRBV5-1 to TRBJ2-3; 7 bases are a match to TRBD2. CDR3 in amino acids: CASSLGSSLAVPLPHTDTQYF. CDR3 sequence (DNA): TGCGCCAGCAGCTTGGGCTCCAGTCTAGCGGTCCCACTCCCCCACACAGATACGCAGTATTTT.